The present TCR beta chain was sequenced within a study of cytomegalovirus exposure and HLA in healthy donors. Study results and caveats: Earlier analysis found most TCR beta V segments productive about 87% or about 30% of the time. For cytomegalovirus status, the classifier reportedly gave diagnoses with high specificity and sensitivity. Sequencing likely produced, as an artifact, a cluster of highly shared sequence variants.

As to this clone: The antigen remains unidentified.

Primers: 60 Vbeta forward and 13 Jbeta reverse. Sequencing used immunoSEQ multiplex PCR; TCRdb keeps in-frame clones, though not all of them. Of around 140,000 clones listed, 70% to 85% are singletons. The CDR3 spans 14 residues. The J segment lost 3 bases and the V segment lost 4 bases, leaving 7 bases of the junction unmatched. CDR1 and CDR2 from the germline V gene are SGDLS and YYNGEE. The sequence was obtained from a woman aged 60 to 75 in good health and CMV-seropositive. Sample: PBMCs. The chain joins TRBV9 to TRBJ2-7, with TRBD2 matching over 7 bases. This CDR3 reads CASSPTAGDYEQYF. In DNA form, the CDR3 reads TGTGCCAGCAGCCCAACGGCGGGAGACTACGAGCAGTACTTC.